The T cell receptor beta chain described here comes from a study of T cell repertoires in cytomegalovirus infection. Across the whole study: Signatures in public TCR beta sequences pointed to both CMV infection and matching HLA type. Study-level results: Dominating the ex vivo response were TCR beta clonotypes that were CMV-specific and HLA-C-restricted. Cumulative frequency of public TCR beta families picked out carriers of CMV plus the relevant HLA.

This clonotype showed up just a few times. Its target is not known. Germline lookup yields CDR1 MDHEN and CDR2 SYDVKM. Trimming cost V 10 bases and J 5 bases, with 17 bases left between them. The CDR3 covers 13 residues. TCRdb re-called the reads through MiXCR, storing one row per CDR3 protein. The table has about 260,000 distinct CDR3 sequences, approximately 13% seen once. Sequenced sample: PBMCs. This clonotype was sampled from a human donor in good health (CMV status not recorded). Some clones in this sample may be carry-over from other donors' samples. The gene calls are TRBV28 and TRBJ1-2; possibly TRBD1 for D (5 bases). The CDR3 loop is CAIQRGDSYGYTF. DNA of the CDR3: TGTGCCATCCAGCGAGGGGATAGTTATGGCTACACCTTC.